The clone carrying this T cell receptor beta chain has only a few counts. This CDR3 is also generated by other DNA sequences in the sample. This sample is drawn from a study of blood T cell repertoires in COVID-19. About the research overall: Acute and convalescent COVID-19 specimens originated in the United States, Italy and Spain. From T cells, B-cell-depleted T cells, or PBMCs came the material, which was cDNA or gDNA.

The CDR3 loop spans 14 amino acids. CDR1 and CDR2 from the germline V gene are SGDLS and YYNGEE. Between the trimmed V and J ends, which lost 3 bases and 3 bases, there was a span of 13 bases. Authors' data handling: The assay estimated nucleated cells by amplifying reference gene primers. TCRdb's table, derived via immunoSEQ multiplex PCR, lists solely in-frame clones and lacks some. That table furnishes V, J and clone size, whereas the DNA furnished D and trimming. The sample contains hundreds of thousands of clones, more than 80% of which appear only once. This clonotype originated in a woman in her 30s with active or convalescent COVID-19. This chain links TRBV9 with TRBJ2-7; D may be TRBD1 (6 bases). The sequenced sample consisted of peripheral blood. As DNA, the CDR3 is TGTGCCAGCAGCGCCCGGGACACCCGCTACGAGCAGTACTTC. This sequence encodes CASSARDTRYEQYF.